Each of the 29 T cell receptor beta chains below was sequenced from the same sample in a study of response to subunit inactivated influenza vaccine. TCRdb re-called the RT-PCR reads through MiXCR, storing one row per CDR3 protein. The table has hundreds of thousands of distinct CDR3 sequences, 16% seen once. Sequenced material: CD4+ T cells sorted from PBMCs, taken 23 to 25 months after vaccination. These receptors all stem from a man aged 45 to 75 who received an inactivated influenza vaccine.

This clonotype has just a few counts. CDR3 region: CASRRQGNSGEQYF. CDR3 sequence (DNA): TGTGCCAGCAGGAGACAGGGCAATTCGGGCGAGCAGTACTTC. This chain uses TRBV28 with TRBJ2-7; the match to TRBD1 covers 7 bases. Trimming cost V 6 bases and J 6 bases; bases outside gene matches: 11. The CDR3 is 14 amino acids. Germline V gives CDR1 MDHEN, CDR2 SYDVKM.

The J gene is TRBJ2-5, the V gene TRBV20-1; a possible D gene is TRBD1 (6 bases). CDR1 and CDR2 (germline): DFQATT, SNEGSKA (reference sequence). The V end lost 3 bases, the J end lost 6 bases, and 17 bases lay between the germline ends. The CDR3 is 14 amino acids. The chain's CDR3 is CSARVKGDTQTQYF. The CDR3 DNA follows: TGCAGTGCTAGGGTAAAGGGGGACACTCAGACCCAGTACTTC.

In its sample, this clonotype was seen a few times. The chain recombines TRBV3-1 with TRBJ1-2; D may be TRBD1 (6 bases). The CDR3 has 16 amino acids. Germline loops: CDR1 LGHDT, CDR2 YNNKEL (reference sequence). V was shortened by 0 bases and J by 7 bases, with 18 bases between the two germline ends. In DNA, the CDR3 is TGTGCCAGCAGCCAAGATAGAGCATTCAGGGGTGGTGGCTACACCTTC. Protein: CASSQDRAFRGGGYTF.

The genes are TRBV20-1 and TRBJ2-5, with 9 bases lining up with TRBD1. V lost 2 bases and J lost 3; bases outside the gene matches: 13. The CDR3 is 17 amino acids. CDR1 and CDR2 (germline): DFQATT, SNEGSKA (reference sequence). CDR3 DNA sequence: TGCAGTGCTAGATCCCTAGTTGTGAGGACAGGGGAAGAGACCCAGTACTTC. Translating it yields CSARSLVVRTGEETQYF.

This chain links TRBV20-1 with TRBJ1-1; D is unresolved. The CDR3 runs to 11 residues. Germline V lookup: CDR1 DFQATT, CDR2 SNEGSKA (reference sequence). CDR3 residues: CSARRDRGAFF. The CDR3 DNA sequence: TGCAGCGCGAGGCGAGACCGGGGAGCTTTCTTT.

This clonotype was recorded once. The chain employs TRBV4-2 and TRBJ1-2, with D perhaps TRBD1 (6 bases). The CDR3 is 15 residues long. Trimming took off 4 bases at V and 4 bases at J, with 16 bases between the two ends. CDR1 and CDR2 from the germline V gene are LGHNA and YNFKEQ. As DNA, the CDR3 is TGTGCCAGCAGCCCAGACTTAAGGGGGGGCTATGGCTACACCTTC. It specifies CASSPDLRGGYGYTF.

This clonotype was counted between two and nine times. The rearrangement links TRBV5-1 to TRBJ2-7; 7 nucleotides agree with TRBD1. With V trimmed by 4 bases and J by 5 bases, 9 bases remained unmatched. CDR1 and CDR2 (germline): SGHRS, YFSETQ. The CDR3 is 14 amino acids. CDR3 nucleotides: TGCGCCAGCAGCCACTCCCACACAGGGGACGAGCAGTACTTC. This sequence encodes CASSHSHTGDEQYF.

This clonotype was observed a handful of times. The chain recombines TRBV5-1 with TRBJ2-1, with TRBD2 identical over 14 bases. The CDR3 has 16 amino acids. Trimming removed 4 bases from V and 7 bases from J; junction bases left unmatched: 7. CDR1 and CDR2 from the germline V gene are SGHRS and YFSETQ. In nucleotides, the CDR3 is TGCGCCAGCAGCCCGAGACTAGCGGGAGGGCTGAATGAGCAGTTCTTC. Translating it yields CASSPRLAGGLNEQFF.

In nucleotides, the CDR3 is TGTGCCAGCAGCCCTAGGGGACCCCAGTACTTC. Protein: CASSPRGPQYF. The chain combines TRBV28 with TRBJ2-7, with D possibly called TRBD1 or TRBD2 (5 bases each). The V end lost 6 bases, the J end lost 10 bases, and 13 bases lay between the germline ends. Germline V gene sequence: CDR1 MDHEN, CDR2 SYDVKM. The CDR3 length is 11 residues.

This clonotype was observed a few times. The chain combines TRBV20-1 with TRBJ2-1; D gene ambiguous. This CDR3 region has 15 residues. Trimming cost V 0 bases and J 5 bases, with 14 bases left between them. Germline-derived CDR1 and CDR2 are DFQATT and SNEGSKA (reference sequence). The CDR3 sequence is CSARDYDFNHNEQFF. The CDR3 DNA is TGCAGTGCTAGAGATTACGACTTCAACCACAATGAGCAGTTCTTC.

This clonotype was seen a few times. V and J are TRBV5-1 and TRBJ1-1; D not resolved. The germline V gene encodes CDR1 SGHRS and CDR2 YFSETQ. Trimming took off 4 bases at V and 2 bases at J, with 9 bases between the two ends. The CDR3 runs 13 residues. The DNA for the CDR3 is TGCGCCAGCAGCGTCGATTTCAACACTGAAGCTTTCTTT. The encoded protein is CASSVDFNTEAFF. The whole variable domain, filled in from reference TRBV5-1 and TRBJ1-1, reads KAGVTQTPRYLIKTRGQQVTLSCSPISGHRSVSWYQQTPGQGLQFLFEYFSETQRNKGNFPGRFSGRQFSNSRSEMNVSTLELGDSALYLCASSVDFNTEAFFGQGTRLTVV.

The chain carries TRBV12-3 or TRBV12-4 and TRBJ2-3; 10 bases align to TRBD2. Losses at the gene ends were 4 bases for V and 3 bases for J; bases not matched to a gene: 7. CDR3 length equals 16 residues. The DNA of the CDR3 is TGTGCCAGCAGTTCACCCGAGCGGGGGGGAACAGATACGCAGTATTTT. Translation: CASSSPERGGTDTQYF.

V usage is TRBV20-1 and J usage is TRBJ2-2; no firm D call. V was clipped by 0 bases and J by 0 bases, with 8 bases between them. Per the germline V gene, CDR1 is DFQATT and CDR2 is SNEGSKA (reference sequence). The CDR3 extends over 15 amino acids. The CDR3 reads CSARDGTSNTGELFF. CDR3 nucleotide sequence: TGCAGTGCTAGAGATGGCACTTCGAACACCGGGGAGCTGTTTTTT.

The chain uses TRBV28 and TRBJ2-3; 9 bases match TRBD2. The germline gives CDR1 MDHEN, CDR2 SYDVKM. Trimming cost V 6 bases and J 6 bases; bases outside gene matches: 10. CDR3 size: 15 residues. The CDR3, as DNA: TGTGCCAGCAGAGAGGGCGGGGGGGCCGCGGATACGCAGTATTTT. Protein: CASREGGGAADTQYF.

This clonotype was seen at least ten times. The genes are TRBV3-1 and TRBJ1-1, with D hard to call. CDR1 and CDR2 from the germline V gene are LGHDT and YNNKEL (reference sequence). V lost 0 bases and J 2 bases, leaving 10 bases between the germline ends. This CDR3 is 15 amino acids long. The CDR3 sequence is CASSQDGSSNTEAFF. The CDR3 region has the DNA TGTGCCAGCAGCCAAGATGGTTCTTCAAACACTGAAGCTTTCTTT.

This clonotype was observed a single time. This rearrangement joins TRBV5-5 to TRBJ2-3; perhaps TRBD1 as D (6 bases). The germline CDR1 and CDR2 sequences are SGHKS and YYEKEE (reference sequence). V shed 5 bases and J shed 2 bases, with 15 bases lying between them. The CDR3 is 15 residues long. CDR3 DNA: TGTGCCAGCAGATACAGGGTTGGGTCCACAGATACGCAGTATTTT. The encoded protein is CASRYRVGSTDTQYF.

In its sample, this clonotype was seen many times. The gene calls are TRBV5-1 and TRBJ1-1; the match to TRBD1 covers 9 bases. From germline, CDR1 is SGHRS and CDR2 YFSETQ. The trim removed 4 bases at V and 0 bases at J, leaving 7 bases unmatched. CDR3 length equals 16 residues. CDR3 coding DNA: TGCGCCAGCAGCCGAGGACAGGGGTCCATGAACACTGAAGCTTTCTTT. Translated: CASSRGQGSMNTEAFF.

This chain joins TRBV12-3 or TRBV12-4 and TRBJ2-2, with D hard to call. Trimming removed 3 bases from V and 7 bases from J, with 15 bases in between. The CDR3 length is 15 residues. DNA of the CDR3: TGTGCCAGCAGTTTTGAGACACCTCCTTTCGGGGAGCTGTTTTTT. This encodes CASSFETPPFGELFF.

This clonotype was recorded many times. The chain uses TRBV4-3 and TRBJ1-5, with 7 nucleotides matching TRBD1. Germline V lookup: CDR1 LGHNA, CDR2 YSLEER. Losses at the gene ends were 3 bases for V and 4 bases for J; bases not matched to a gene: 9. The CDR3 extends over 16 amino acids. The CDR3 protein is CASSQEAQGKNQPQHF. DNA for the CDR3: TGCGCCAGCAGCCAGGAAGCACAGGGGAAGAATCAGCCCCAGCATTTT.

This chain uses TRBV20-1 with TRBJ1-1; no clear D. This CDR3 is built from 12 residues. The V gene's germline CDR1 is DFQATT and CDR2 SNEGSKA (reference sequence). CDR3 bases: TGCAGGGCCCGGCGAGGCGGCACTGAAGCTTTCTTT. Its translation is CRARRGGTEAFF.

The chain joins TRBV29-1 to TRBJ1-5, with 7 bases identical to TRBD1. In germline, CDR1 is SQVTM, CDR2 ANQGSEA. The CDR3 spans 13 residues. V was pared by 6 bases and J by 6 bases, with 8 bases of the junction left unmatched. The CDR3 nucleotides are TGCAGCGTGAAAACAGGGGAGAGTCAGCCCCAGCATTTT. The encoded protein is CSVKTGESQPQHF.

The chain links TRBV4-2 to TRBJ2-2; TRBD1 might be the D (6 bases). The V end lost 10 bases, the J end lost 6 bases, and 15 bases lay between the germline ends. The CDR3 has 13 amino acids. The germline V gene encodes CDR1 LGHNA and CDR2 YNFKEQ. This CDR3 reads CATRTAKPGELFF. The CDR3 DNA is TGTGCCACTAGGACAGCGAAACCCGGGGAGCTGTTTTTT.

In this sample, this clonotype turned up many times. This chain uses TRBV29-1 with TRBJ2-5; no clear D. The germline V gene encodes CDR1 SQVTM and CDR2 ANQGSEA. V lost 2 bases and J 7 bases, leaving 14 bases between the germline ends. The length of the CDR3 is 13 residues. As DNA, the CDR3 is TGCAGCGTTGAATCTGGTGTGGCAGGGACCCAGTACTTC. Encoded protein: CSVESGVAGTQYF. Combining the CDR3 with reference TRBV29-1 and TRBJ2-5 gives the whole variable domain SAVISQKPSRDICQRGTSLTIQCQVDSQVTMMFWYRQQPGQSLTLIATANQGSEATYESGFVIDKFPISRPNLTFSTLTVSNMSPEDSSIYLCSVESGVAGTQYFGPGTRLLVL.

This chain uses TRBV20-1 with TRBJ2-1; the D gene is possibly TRBD2 (5 bases). Trimming took off 2 bases at V and 6 bases at J, with 8 bases between the two ends. Germline CDR1 is DFQATT and CDR2 is SNEGSKA (reference sequence). The CDR3 has 12 amino acids. CDR3 nucleotides: TGCAGTGCTAGACAGCGGATCAATGAGCAGTTCTTC. Its protein is CSARQRINEQFF.

This clonotype has a handful of counts. The CDR3 reads CASSWGGSPNTEAFF. The CDR3 DNA follows: TGCGCCAGCAGCTGGGGGGGGTCCCCGAACACTGAAGCTTTCTTT. The V and J genes are TRBV5-1 and TRBJ1-1; the D gene is possibly TRBD1 (5 bases). Trimming left V 3 bases short and J 1 base short, with 13 bases between. This CDR3 spans 15 amino acids. CDR1 and CDR2 (germline): SGHRS, YFSETQ.

This clonotype was seen a few times. This sequence joins TRBV5-1 and TRBJ1-2; TRBD1 might be the D (6 bases). The length of the CDR3 is 16 residues. The ends were cut back, 4 bases at V and 3 bases at J, with 19 bases in the middle. Per the germline V gene, CDR1 is SGHRS and CDR2 is YFSETQ. The CDR3 is CASSRGSGGVDYGYTF. DNA of the CDR3: TGCGCCAGCAGCCGGGGGTCCGGGGGCGTAGACTATGGCTACACCTTC. Using reference TRBV5-1 and TRBJ1-2 for the parts outside the CDR3, the full variable domain is KAGVTQTPRYLIKTRGQQVTLSCSPISGHRSVSWYQQTPGQGLQFLFEYFSETQRNKGNFPGRFSGRQFSNSRSEMNVSTLELGDSALYLCASSRGSGGVDYGYTFGSGTRLTVV.

This clonotype has only a few counts. V usage is TRBV23-1 and J usage is TRBJ2-3, with D possibly TRBD1 on 6 matching bases. TRBV23-1 counts as an open reading frame of uncertain function. V was clipped by 0 bases and J by 0 bases, with 16 bases between them. The CDR3 loop spans 18 amino acids. The CDR3 region is CASSQSLGATLSTDTQYF. In nucleotides, the CDR3 is TGCGCCAGCAGTCAATCGCTGGGGGCTACCCTTAGCACAGATACGCAGTATTTT.

This clonotype was observed a handful of times. The chain carries TRBV10-3 and TRBJ2-5; 9 nucleotides match TRBD2. The CDR3 totals 17 residues. Germline values: CDR1 ENHRY, CDR2 SYGVKD. J gave up 4 bases and V 10 bases, and 19 bases lay outside the gene matches. The DNA for the CDR3 is TGTGCCACTACCTCCCGGCTAGCGGGGTCCCGAGGAGAGACCCAGTACTTC. This translates into CATTSRLAGSRGETQYF.

This clonotype was detected many times. This chain joins TRBV28 and TRBJ1-4; D call uncertain. From germline, CDR1 is MDHEN and CDR2 SYDVKM. The CDR3 loop spans 15 amino acids. V was clipped by 6 bases and J by 0 bases, with 11 bases between them. The CDR3 nucleotides read TGTGCCAGCAGGGTCCCGGGGTCAACTAATGAAAAACTGTTTTTT. It encodes CASRVPGSTNEKLFF.